The clone carrying this T cell receptor beta chain has a single count. The sample belongs to a study of radiation and T cells in renal cell carcinoma. Germline V lookup: CDR1 SNHLY, CDR2 FYNNEI. CDR3 length equals 16 residues. V lost 1 base and J lost 6, with 16 bases in between. Specified time point: baseline pretreatment blood. Treatment indicated: 15 Gy SBRT to primary tumor, nephrectomy 4 weeks later. Serial blood draws occurred at baseline and 2 and 4 weeks post-SBRT. Sequencing used immunoSEQ multiplex PCR; TCRdb keeps in-frame clones, though not all of them. This repertoire shows about 140,000 clones, around 78% found once; its top ten account for under 25%.

The chain couples TRBV2 to TRBJ2-4; no clear D. The sample in question was blood, obtained from a patient whose treatment included radiotherapy and nephrectomy. The receptor's source is a woman aged 45-59 years with renal cell carcinoma. The chain's CDR3 is CASSEEPQAGRNIQYF. The DNA of the CDR3 is TGTGCCAGCAGTGAAGAGCCCCAGGCCGGACGAAACATTCAGTACTTC.